This passage covers 30 T cell receptor beta chains from one sample sequenced in a study of cytomegalovirus exposure and HLA in healthy donors. TCRdb keeps only in-frame clones here, not all; method: immunoSEQ multiplex PCR. Of 150,000 to 200,000 clones listed, just under 85% are singletons. The sample comprised PBMCs. Every receptor here comes from a man aged 25-45 years in good health and CMV-seropositive.

V gene TRBV5-1 combines with J gene TRBJ2-5; TRBD2 agrees at 9 bases. This CDR3 region has 16 residues. CDR1 SGHRS and CDR2 YFSETQ come from the germline V gene. V shed 2 bases and J 1 base; nucleotides not matched to a gene: 6. The DNA of the CDR3 is TGCGCCAGCAGCTTTGGAGCGGGGGGTTTCCAAGAGACCCAGTACTTC. Translation: CASSFGAGGFQETQYF.

The chain carries TRBV9 and TRBJ2-4, with 11 bases identical to TRBD2. CDR1 is SGDLS, CDR2 YYNGEE, per germline. The CDR3 is 17 residues long. The V gene end was trimmed by 2 bases and the J gene end by 0 bases; junction bases not matched to a gene: 4. The DNA for the CDR3 is TGTGCCAGCAGCGTGGGGACTAGCGGACTAGCCAAAAACATTCAGTACTTC. This sequence encodes CASSVGTSGLAKNIQYF.

The chain recombines TRBV7-2 with TRBJ1-6, with 8 bases lining up with TRBD1. After removal of 1 base from V and 9 bases from J, the junction contained 5 bases not matched to a gene. Germline CDR1 is SGHTA and CDR2 is FQGNSA. The CDR3 is made up of 15 amino acids. In DNA, the CDR3 is TGTGCCAGCAGCTTAGAGTTACAGGGGGGTTCACCCCTCCACTTT. Translation: CASSLELQGGSPLHF.

The rearrangement uses TRBV30 and TRBJ2-7; tentatively, D is TRBD2 (5 bases). V was clipped by 3 bases and J by 3 bases, with 12 bases between them. The CDR3 length is 13 residues. Germline CDR1 is GTSNPN and CDR2 is SVGIG (reference sequence). The CDR3 loop reads CAWSDRDYYEQYF. The CDR3 bases are TGTGCCTGGAGCGACCGCGACTACTACGAGCAGTACTTC.

There are a few counts of this clone. V gene TRBV30 combines with J gene TRBJ1-4, with D possibly being TRBD1 (6 bases). Trimming pared 4 bases from V and 5 bases from J, leaving 11 bases between. CDR1 is GTSNPN and CDR2 is SVGIG in the germline V gene (reference sequence). CDR3 size: 13 residues. CDR3 residues: CAWTETGNEKLFF. CDR3 nucleotides: TGTGCCTGGACGGAGACAGGCAATGAAAAACTGTTTTTT. Combining the CDR3 with reference TRBV30 and TRBJ1-4 gives the whole variable domain SQTIHQWPATLVQPVGSPLSLECTVEGTSNPNLYWYRQAAGRGLQLLFYSVGIGQISSEVPQNLSASRPQDRQFILSSKKLLLSDSGFYLCAWTETGNEKLFFGSGTQLSVL.

This clone was counted once. This chain connects TRBV5-4 to TRBJ1-1; 7 nucleotides align to TRBD1. V was pared by 5 bases and J by 7 bases, with 5 bases of the junction left unmatched. Looked up from germline, CDR1 is SGHNT and CDR2 is YYREEE (reference sequence). CDR3 length equals 12 residues. CDR3 sequence: CASSRTGLEAFF. CDR3 bases: TGTGCCAGCAGTAGGACAGGACTTGAAGCTTTCTTT.

The V call is TRBV2, the J call TRBJ2-1; 8 nucleotides align to TRBD2. Germline V gene lookup returns CDR1 SNHLY and CDR2 FYNNEI. CDR3 size: 16 residues. J gave up 4 bases and V 8 bases, and 13 bases lay outside the gene matches. The CDR3 region has the DNA TGTGCCAGCTACTACGGGAGGCGGGGGGTGTACAATGAGCAGTTCTTC. This sequence encodes CASYYGRRGVYNEQFF.

The chain has TRBV5-1 and TRBJ2-1; TRBD1 aligns across 7 bases. The V and J ends lost 3 bases and 0 bases, in that order; junction bases with no gene match: 3. The CDR3 covers 15 residues. Germline CDR1 and CDR2: SGHRS and YFSETQ. The CDR3 sequence is CASSSGGVSYNEQFF. CDR3 bases: TGCGCCAGCAGCTCAGGGGGTGTCTCCTACAATGAGCAGTTCTTC. Drawing the rest from reference TRBV5-1 and TRBJ2-1, the complete variable domain is KAGVTQTPRYLIKTRGQQVTLSCSPISGHRSVSWYQQTPGQGLQFLFEYFSETQRNKGNFPGRFSGRQFSNSRSEMNVSTLELGDSALYLCASSSGGVSYNEQFFGPGTRLTVL.

The V gene is TRBV6-1, the J gene TRBJ2-5; D is uncertain. Germline-derived CDR1 and CDR2 are MNHNS and SASEGT. The CDR3 covers 17 residues. V dropped 2 bases and J dropped 0 bases, with 16 bases sitting between them. The CDR3 sequence is CASSENPWASYQETQYF. The CDR3 coding sequence is TGTGCCAGCAGTGAAAATCCGTGGGCTTCGTACCAAGAGACCCAGTACTTC.

This chain's CDR3 is CATTGGASLNYGYTF. The CDR3 nucleotides are TGTGCCACTACAGGGGGCGCCTCCCTTAACTATGGCTACACCTTC. V is TRBV10-3 and J is TRBJ1-2, with 9 bases matching TRBD1. The CDR3 is 15 amino acids. The V and J ends lost 10 bases and 1 base, in that order; junction bases with no gene match: 10. Germline values: CDR1 ENHRY, CDR2 SYGVKD.

V is TRBV7-9 and J is TRBJ2-2, with D perhaps matching TRBD1 (6 bases). Germline CDR1 is SEHNR and CDR2 is FQNEAQ (reference sequence). The CDR3 is 16 amino acids. The V end lost 5 bases, the J end lost 1 base, and 14 bases lay between the germline ends. The CDR3 coding sequence is TGTGCCAGCAGCCCTCAACAGGGTTGGAACACCGGGGAGCTGTTTTTT. Its protein is CASSPQQGWNTGELFF.

The genes are TRBV4-1 and TRBJ2-7, with a tentative D call TRBD2 (6 bases). Trimming left V 1 base short and J 7 bases short, with 17 bases between. Germline-derived CDR1 and CDR2 are MGHRA and YSYEKL. The CDR3 length is 15 residues. The DNA of the CDR3 is TGCGCCAGCAGCCAAGGAATAGCGGACGCTGGAGAGCAGTACTTC. Amino acid sequence: CASSQGIADAGEQYF.

CDR3 protein: CASSLVGRGGTDTQYF. DNA for the CDR3: TGTGCCAGCAGCTTGGTGGGGCGGGGGGGGACAGATACGCAGTATTTT. This chain uses TRBV5-4 with TRBJ2-3, with TRBD2 matching over 9 bases. Germline V lookup: CDR1 SGHNT, CDR2 YYREEE (reference sequence). This CDR3 contains 16 residues. V gave up 0 bases and J gave up 3 bases; unmatched junction bases: 5.

The chain carries TRBV6-4 and TRBJ2-1, with D possibly being TRBD2 (5 bases). Trimming cost V 8 bases and J 8 bases, with 19 bases left between them. This CDR3 is built from 14 residues. Germline V gives CDR1 MRHNA, CDR2 SNTAGT. This chain's CDR3 is CASPGEPGVDEQFF. The DNA for the CDR3 is TGTGCCAGCCCCGGGGAGCCCGGCGTGGATGAGCAGTTCTTC.

For the CDR3, the DNA is TGTGCTAGTGGTTTGCTCACAGGGAAGGCCTACGAGCAGTACTTC. This translates into CASGLLTGKAYEQYF. The chain has TRBV12-5 and TRBJ2-7; possibly TRBD1 for D (6 bases). The germline gives CDR1 LGHNT, CDR2 FRNRAP. V lost 2 bases, J lost 2 bases, and 13 bases lay in between. CDR3 length: 15 residues.

This clone was seen a few times. V gene TRBV6-6 combines with J gene TRBJ2-3, with 16 positions matching TRBD2. The germline gives CDR1 MNHNY, CDR2 SVGAGI (reference sequence). The junction had 11 bases not matched to a gene; V was cut back by 9 bases and J by 11 bases. The length of the CDR3 is 15 residues. The CDR3 here is CASQTGTSGGAMQYF. CDR3 in DNA: TGTGCCAGTCAAACCGGGACTAGCGGGGGGGCGATGCAGTATTTT.

The V and J genes are TRBV4-3 and TRBJ2-3; D is possibly TRBD1 (5 bases). The CDR3 consists of 15 residues. V was clipped by 4 bases and J by 4 bases, with 15 bases between them. Germline assignment: CDR1 LGHNA and CDR2 YSLEER. Here the CDR3 DNA reads TGCGCCAGCAGCCTCGCCCAGGGTTATGCAGATACGCAGTATTTT. It yields the protein CASSLAQGYADTQYF.

The chain combines TRBV9 with TRBJ2-2; 9 bases are shared with TRBD2. CDR1 is SGDLS, CDR2 YYNGEE, per germline. This CDR3 is built from 16 residues. The V and J ends lost 6 bases and 2 bases, in that order; junction bases with no gene match: 8. The CDR3 spells CASKKGRGGNTGELFF. CDR3 DNA sequence: TGTGCCAGCAAAAAAGGGCGGGGGGGTAACACCGGGGAGCTGTTTTTT.

The V call is TRBV5-1, the J call TRBJ2-2; D remains ambiguous. The V end was cut by 0 bases, the J end by 3 bases, with 6 bases between. This CDR3 is built from 14 residues. Germline-derived CDR1 and CDR2 are SGHRS and YFSETQ. The CDR3 DNA follows: TGCGCCAGCAGCTTGGCTACAGACACCGGGGAGCTGTTTTTT. The encoded protein is CASSLATDTGELFF.

The rearrangement uses TRBV6-5 and TRBJ2-7; a possible D gene is TRBD2 (6 bases). Germline loops: CDR1 MNHEY, CDR2 SVGAGI. The CDR3 is 11 amino acids. The V end lost 9 bases, the J end lost 3 bases, and 9 bases lay between the germline ends. Here the CDR3 reads CASRGGYEQYF. The CDR3 region has the DNA TGTGCCAGTAGGGGAGGCTACGAGCAGTACTTC.

This clone was picked up one time. The CDR3 loop reads CASSLRTGDGGYEQYF. CDR3 sequence (DNA): TGTGCCAGCAGCCTTAGAACGGGGGACGGAGGCTACGAGCAGTACTTC. The chain carries TRBV11-3 and TRBJ2-7, with D tentatively TRBD2 (6 bases). The V gene lost 5 bases and the J gene lost 3 bases, with 20 bases spanning the gap. This CDR3 comprises 16 residues. Germline V gene lookup returns CDR1 SGHNT and CDR2 YENEEA. The complete variable domain, with remaining parts taken from reference TRBV11-3 and TRBJ2-7, reads EAGVVQSPRYKIIEKKQPVAFWCNPISGHNTLYWYLQNLGQGPELLIRYENEEAVDDSQLPKDRFSAERLKGVDSTLKIQPAELGDSAVYLCASSLRTGDGGYEQYFGPGTRLTVT.

In nucleotides, the CDR3 is TGTGCCAGCAGCTCTACACCGGGGGGGCCGGAGACCCAGTACTTC. Its translation is CASSSTPGGPETQYF. The V gene is TRBV5-8, the J gene TRBJ2-5, with TRBD2 identical over 8 bases. The CDR3 covers 15 residues. Unmatched junction bases numbered 9, after V lost 3 bases and J lost 5 bases. CDR1 and CDR2 from the germline V gene are SGHTS and YDEGEE. Drawing the rest from reference TRBV5-8 and TRBJ2-5, the complete variable domain is EAGVTQSPTHLIKTRGQQATLRCSPISGHTSVYWYQQALGLGLQFLLWYDEGEERNRGNFPPRFSGRQFPNYSSELNVNALELEDSALYLCASSSTPGGPETQYFGPGTRLLVL.

The chain uses TRBV2 and TRBJ2-1; possibly TRBD1 for D (6 bases). The CDR3 sequence is 11 residues long. V lost 6 bases to trimming and J lost 6 bases, with 6 bases between them. CDR1 and CDR2 (germline): SNHLY, FYNNEI. The CDR3: CASRQGNEQFF. The CDR3 DNA reads TGTGCCAGCAGACAGGGCAATGAGCAGTTCTTC.

The chain joins TRBV7-9 to TRBJ2-3; 9 positions match TRBD2. CDR3 length: 15 residues. V was pared by 5 bases and J by 6 bases, with 9 bases of the junction left unmatched. Germline V gene sequence: CDR1 SEHNR, CDR2 FQNEAQ (reference sequence). CDR3 residues: CASSQGLAHGDTQYF. CDR3 nucleotides: TGTGCCAGCAGCCAGGGACTAGCCCACGGGGATACGCAGTATTTT.

This chain uses TRBV7-9 with TRBJ2-5, with TRBD2 matching 12 bases. V was pared by 5 bases and J by 3 bases, with 4 bases of the junction left unmatched. Per germline, CDR1 SEHNR and CDR2 FQNEAQ (reference sequence). The CDR3 sequence is 15 residues long. The CDR3 DNA reads TGTGCCAGCAGCCTACTAGCGGGGGGAGAAGAGACCCAGTACTTC. Its protein product is CASSLLAGGEETQYF.

The gene calls are TRBV10-3 and TRBJ1-5, with 8 bases lining up with TRBD1. There are 15 residues in the CDR3. With 2 bases clipped from V and 6 bases from J, the junction kept 6 bases outside the gene matches. In germline, CDR1 is ENHRY, CDR2 SYGVKD. CDR3 in DNA: TGTGCCATCAGTGAGCCCCCAGGGGGCCTTCAGCCCCAGCATTTT. Translating gives CAISEPPGGLQPQHF.

The J gene is TRBJ2-5, the V gene TRBV7-2; 10 bases match TRBD2. Unmatched junction bases numbered 12, after V lost 1 base and J lost 1 base. The CDR3 contains 19 residues. Germline V lookup: CDR1 SGHTA, CDR2 FQGNSA. CDR3 residues: CASSLVGSGGSEVQETQYF. The CDR3 DNA sequence: TGTGCCAGCAGCTTAGTAGGTAGCGGGGGGTCTGAGGTCCAAGAGACCCAGTACTTC.

The chain joins TRBV27 to TRBJ1-6, with D perhaps TRBD1 (5 bases). Germline assignment: CDR1 MNHEY and CDR2 SMNVEV (reference sequence). This CDR3 is 15 amino acids long. The V end lost 2 bases, the J end lost 7 bases, and 12 bases lay between the germline ends. CDR3 sequence (DNA): TGTGCCAGCAGTTTAGTCCCCGGGGGGAATTCACCCCTCCACTTT. Translated: CASSLVPGGNSPLHF.

J is TRBJ1-3 and V is TRBV19; possible D gene TRBD1, 5 bases. The V end lost 1 base, the J end lost 4 bases, and 11 bases lay between the germline ends. The germline V gene has CDR1 LNHDA and CDR2 SQIVND (reference sequence). The CDR3 loop spans 15 amino acids. The CDR3 reads CASSIGGQGGNTIYF. The CDR3 region has the DNA TGTGCCAGTAGTATAGGAGGACAAGGGGGAAACACCATATATTTT.

This chain links TRBV5-8 with TRBJ2-7; no reliable D call. The CDR3 is made up of 14 amino acids. V lost 0 bases and J lost 1, with 8 bases in between. Germline-derived CDR1 and CDR2 are SGHTS and YDEGEE. CDR3 region: CASSLEAPSYEQYF. The DNA of the CDR3 is TGTGCCAGCAGCTTGGAAGCACCGTCCTACGAGCAGTACTTC.